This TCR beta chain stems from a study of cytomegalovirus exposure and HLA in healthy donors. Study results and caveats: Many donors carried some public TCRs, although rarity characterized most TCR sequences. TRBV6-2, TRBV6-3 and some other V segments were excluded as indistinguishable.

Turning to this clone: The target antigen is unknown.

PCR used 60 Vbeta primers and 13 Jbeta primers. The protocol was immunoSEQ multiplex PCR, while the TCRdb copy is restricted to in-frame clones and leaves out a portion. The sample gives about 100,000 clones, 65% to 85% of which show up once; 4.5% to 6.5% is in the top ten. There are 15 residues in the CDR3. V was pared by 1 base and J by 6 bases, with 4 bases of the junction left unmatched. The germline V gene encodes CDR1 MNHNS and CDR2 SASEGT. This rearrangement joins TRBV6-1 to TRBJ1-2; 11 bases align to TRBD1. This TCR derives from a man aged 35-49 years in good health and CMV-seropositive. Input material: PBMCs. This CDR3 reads CASSEGTGGANGYTF. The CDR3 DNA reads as TGTGCCAGCAGTGAAGGGACAGGGGGCGCGAATGGCTACACCTTC.